A single sample gave rise to the 19 T cell receptor beta chains below, sequenced in a study of T cells in Graves' hyperthyroidism and ophthalmopathy. RNA transcripts gave rise to amplified TCR beta CDR3 regions. RT-PCR in the first round (using the HTBI primer set) targeted the TCR CDR3. MiXCR, applied by TCRdb to the multiplex PCR reads, yields one record per CDR3 protein. In the table there are nearly 750,000 distinct CDR3 sequences, 30% to 40% of which are singletons. The sample comprised blood. Receptors originate from a woman in her thirties or forties with Graves' hyperthyroidism.

The V call is TRBV6-5, the J call TRBJ2-7; D remains ambiguous. Germline V gene lookup returns CDR1 MNHEY and CDR2 SVGAGI. V shed 6 bases and J shed 6 bases, with 9 bases lying between them. This CDR3 has 11 residues. The CDR3 coding sequence is TGTGCCAGCAGGAGGTCGTTCGAGCAGTACTTC. It specifies CASRRSFEQYF.

Turning to this clonotype: A single base separates this from a much larger clone, so it may be a read error. The CDR3 does not close with the conserved phenylalanine or tryptophan, likely indicating a read error. This chain joins TRBV20-1 and TRBJ1-1, with D perhaps matching TRBD1 (6 bases). The CDR3 runs to 14 residues. In germline, CDR1 is DFQATT, CDR2 SNEGSKA (reference sequence). Trimming left V 4 bases short and J 2 bases short, with 14 bases between. The CDR3: CSATQGHSNTEAFL. In nucleotides, the CDR3 is TGCAGTGCTACGCAGGGACACTCCAACACTGAAGCTTTCCTT.

The table lists this clonotype with a count of one. Possible read error: a much larger clone is one base away. The CDR3 does not end in the conserved phenylalanine or tryptophan, so this is likely a read error. As DNA, the CDR3 is TGTGCCAGCAGCTTAGGCCCCTTTGCTTCACCCCTCCACCTT. Its translation: CASSLGPFASPLHL. This chain uses TRBV7-3 with TRBJ1-6; no firm D call. The CDR3 totals 14 residues. Germline lookup yields CDR1 SGHTA and CDR2 FQGTGA. V lost 2 bases, J lost 9 bases, and 11 bases lay in between.

Turning to this clonotype: Since a much larger clone is just one base distant, this may be a read error. The CDR3 carries no conserved terminal phenylalanine or tryptophan, so it likely arises from a read error. The chain joins TRBV7-2 to TRBJ2-5; the match to TRBD1 covers 7 bases. Germline V gene lookup returns CDR1 SGHTA and CDR2 FQGNSA. CDR3 length: 13 amino acids. Losses at the gene ends were 7 bases for V and 3 bases for J; bases not matched to a gene: 5. The CDR3 loop reads CASTTGVKETQYL. Here the CDR3 DNA reads TGTGCCAGCACTACAGGGGTAAAAGAGACCCAGTACCTC.

This clonotype came up once. This sequence joins TRBV29-1 and TRBJ1-2, with TRBD1 identical over 9 bases. V lost 6 bases, J lost 8 bases, and 10 bases stayed unmatched. The CDR3 covers 13 residues. CDR1 is SQVTM, CDR2 ANQGSEA, per germline. CDR3 nucleotide sequence: TGCAGCGTACTACAGGGGGCACCGGGAGGCTACACCTTC. This codes for CSVLQGAPGGYTF.

The rearrangement uses TRBV10-3 and TRBJ2-2, with D perhaps TRBD1 (5 bases). Trimming took off 10 bases at V and 7 bases at J, with 19 bases between the two ends. The CDR3 contains 14 residues. Per germline, CDR1 ENHRY and CDR2 SYGVKD. The CDR3 loop reads CASREVGRDGELFF. In nucleotides, the CDR3 is TGTGCCAGCAGAGAAGTGGGCAGGGACGGGGAGCTGTTTTTT.

This clonotype was seen only a few times. V is TRBV12-3 or TRBV12-4 and J is TRBJ2-2; D possibly uses TRBD1 or TRBD2 (6 bases each). Trimming took 7 bases from V and 7 from J, leaving 16 bases between them. The CDR3 is made up of 14 amino acids. CDR3 DNA sequence: TGTGCCAGCACCCAGGGGACTTTGGTCGGGGAGCTGTTTTTT. This gives the protein CASTQGTLVGELFF.

V and J are TRBV7-2 and TRBJ1-4; D unresolved. V dropped 5 bases and J dropped 6 bases, with 16 bases sitting between them. CDR3 size: 15 residues. CDR1 is SGHTA, CDR2 FQGNSA, per germline. This CDR3 reads CASSQDFTAYEKLFF. In nucleotides, the CDR3 is TGTGCCAGCAGCCAAGACTTCACCGCGTATGAAAAACTGTTTTTT.

The chain uses TRBV28 and TRBJ2-7; no definite D call. The CDR3 extends over 12 amino acids. V lost 2 bases to trimming and J lost 5 bases, with 7 bases between them. Germline loops: CDR1 MDHEN, CDR2 SYDVKM. This CDR3 is CASSLVSNEQYF. For the CDR3, the DNA is TGTGCCAGCAGTTTAGTGTCGAACGAGCAGTACTTC.

CDR3 loop: CASSLLAGSPYEQYF. CDR3 DNA sequence: TGTGCCAGCAGTTTATTGGCAGGGAGCCCCTACGAGCAGTACTTC. The chain recombines TRBV28 with TRBJ2-7; D is tentatively TRBD1 or TRBD2 (5 bases each). CDR3 size: 15 residues. Germline loops: CDR1 MDHEN, CDR2 SYDVKM. With 1 base removed from V and 2 bases from J, the gap between germline ends came to 12 bases.

The chain uses TRBV10-3 and TRBJ2-3; either TRBD1 or TRBD2 may supply D (7 bases each). The CDR3 consists of 14 residues. The germline V gene encodes CDR1 ENHRY and CDR2 SYGVKD. V was clipped by 6 bases and J by 1 base, with 11 bases between them. The CDR3, as DNA: TGTGCCATCAGACCAGGGGGGGGCACAGATACGCAGTATTTT. Encoded protein: CAIRPGGGTDTQYF.

This clonotype was detected only a few times. The chain couples TRBV5-8 to TRBJ2-2, with D possibly TRBD2 on 5 matching bases. Looked up from germline, CDR1 is SGHTS and CDR2 is YDEGEE. The CDR3 loop spans 12 amino acids. Deletions cut 4 bases from V and 8 bases from J, with 9 bases between. CDR3 DNA sequence: TGTGCCAGCAGCGCCCGGGATGGGGAGCTGTTTTTT. Its translation: CASSARDGELFF.

This chain joins TRBV7-6 and TRBJ2-5; TRBD1 agrees at 12 bases. The CDR3 is made up of 16 amino acids. Germline V lookup: CDR1 SGHVS, CDR2 FNYEAQ. After removal of 3 bases from V and 2 bases from J, the junction contained 4 bases not matched to a gene. This chain's CDR3 is CASSFRGQGAQETQYF. The CDR3, as DNA: TGTGCCAGCAGCTTCCGGGGACAGGGGGCTCAAGAGACCCAGTACTTC.

This rearrangement joins TRBV11-2 to TRBJ1-1; 8 nucleotides align to TRBD1. Trimming at V came to 8 bases and at J to 1 base, leaving 9 bases not matched to a gene. Germline V gene lookup returns CDR1 SGHAT and CDR2 FQNNGV. This CDR3 is 15 amino acids long. CDR3 residues: CASGSRDRTNTEAFF. CDR3 nucleotide sequence: TGTGCCAGCGGATCCCGGGACAGGACGAACACTGAAGCTTTCTTT.

This clonotype occurred a few times. The DNA for the CDR3 is TGTGCCAGCAGTGCCGGGACAGGGGGTACCTCACCCCTCCACTTT. Translation gives CASSAGTGGTSPLHF. The V gene is TRBV28, the J gene TRBJ1-6; TRBD1 aligns across 11 bases. From germline, CDR1 is MDHEN and CDR2 SYDVKM. V dropped 5 bases and J dropped 10; count of bases not matched to a gene: 7. The CDR3 length is 15 residues.

The sample holds one count of this clonotype. V and J are TRBV19 and TRBJ1-3, with D maybe TRBD1 (5 bases). V shed 3 bases and J shed 1 base, with 22 bases lying between them. There are 19 residues in the CDR3. Germline CDR1 LNHDA, CDR2 SQIVND (reference sequence). CDR3 bases: TGTGCCAGTAGTATGATTTTCGGGAGGGGCTCTCTATCTGGAAACACCATATATTTT. Amino acids: CASSMIFGRGSLSGNTIYF. Supplemented by reference TRBV19 and TRBJ1-3, the full variable domain reads DGGITQSPKYLFRKEGQNVTLSCEQNLNHDAMYWYRQDPGQGLRLIYYSQIVNDFQKGDIAEGYSVSREKKESFPLTVTSAQKNPTAFYLCASSMIFGRGSLSGNTIYFGEGSWLTVV.

This clonotype showed up many times. This chain uses TRBV28 with TRBJ2-5; D not certain. V lost 4 bases and J 1 base, leaving 10 bases between the germline ends. Germline values: CDR1 MDHEN, CDR2 SYDVKM. The CDR3 sequence is 14 residues long. The CDR3, as DNA: TGTGCCAGCAGTTCCCCTATAATCCAAGAGACCCAGTACTTC. Its protein is CASSSPIIQETQYF.

This rearrangement joins TRBV4-3 to TRBJ2-3; 12 nucleotides agree with TRBD2. This CDR3 region has 16 residues. CDR1 and CDR2 from the germline V gene are LGHNA and YSLEER. The V gene end was trimmed by 5 bases and the J gene end by 0 bases; junction bases not matched to a gene: 3. DNA of the CDR3: TGCGCCAGCAGCGAGGGACTAGCGGGTAGCACAGATACGCAGTATTTT. This encodes CASSEGLAGSTDTQYF.

This clonotype was seen more than once but under ten times. The chain carries TRBV7-2 and TRBJ1-1, with a weak D call TRBD1 (5 bases). Trimming removed 5 bases from V and 1 base from J, with 14 bases in between. The CDR3 extends over 15 amino acids. CDR1 and CDR2 (germline): SGHTA, FQGNSA. CDR3 in amino acids: CASSTWGPKNTEAFF. The CDR3 region has the DNA TGTGCCAGCAGCACGTGGGGACCTAAGAACACTGAAGCTTTCTTT.